A single sample gave rise to the 10 T cell receptor beta chains below, sequenced in a study of T-cell memory formation after mild COVID-19. TCRdb itself ran the 5' RACE reads through MiXCR, one entry per CDR3 protein. The table has about 250,000 distinct CDR3 sequences, 15% to 20% seen once. The specimen was PBMCs or a T cell subset sorted from them (not recorded which). The receptor set was obtained from a man in his late teens or twenties who had mild COVID-19 (a few samples of this study predate the infection). Cell type and time point are not known.

This clonotype was observed a handful of times. The chain combines TRBV28 with TRBJ1-5; 8 bases are a match to TRBD1. From germline, CDR1 is MDHEN and CDR2 SYDVKM. The junction had 6 bases not matched to a gene; V was cut back by 2 bases and J by 6 bases. The CDR3 is 15 amino acids. The CDR3 loop is CASSLPGGLSQPQHF. CDR3 DNA: TGTGCCAGCAGTTTACCAGGGGGCTTGAGTCAGCCCCAGCATTTT.

The J gene is TRBJ2-7, the V gene TRBV4-1, with 7 bases that match TRBD2. V lost 4 bases, J lost 7 bases, and 4 bases stayed unmatched. The length of the CDR3 is 12 residues. Germline CDR1 MGHRA, CDR2 YSYEKL. The CDR3 protein is CASSPGAGEQYF. DNA of the CDR3: TGCGCCAGCAGCCCCGGAGCGGGGGAGCAGTACTTC.

This chain links TRBV7-8 with TRBJ2-1, with 9 positions matching TRBD2. The J segment lost 7 bases and the V segment lost 1 base, leaving 5 bases of the junction unmatched. The CDR3 runs 15 residues. Germline V gene data show CDR1 as SGHVS and CDR2 as FQNEAQ. The CDR3 nucleotides read TGTGCCAGCAGCTTAGTGAACAGCGGGAGGAATGAGCAGTTCTTC. The encoded protein is CASSLVNSGRNEQFF.

This clonotype was seen a handful of times. The J gene is TRBJ2-3, the V gene TRBV6-4; D gene unclear. The germline V and J ends were trimmed by 6 bases and 4 bases, with 14 bases remaining between them. Germline V gene data show CDR1 as MRHNA and CDR2 as SNTAGT. The CDR3 sequence is 14 residues long. CDR3 sequence (DNA): TGTGCCAGCAGGGCGGTACAGAGTTCAGATACGCAGTATTTT. This sequence encodes CASRAVQSSDTQYF.

The J gene is TRBJ2-5, the V gene TRBV11-2; D is possibly TRBD2 (6 bases). Germline CDR1 reads SGHAT; CDR2 reads FQNNGV. V was pared by 3 bases and J by 1 base, with 12 bases between. The CDR3 spans 15 residues. The CDR3 DNA sequence: TGTGCCAGCAGCTTTAGCGGCCGCTCCCAAGAGACCCAGTACTTC. It translates to CASSFSGRSQETQYF.

This clonotype has ten or more counts. The V gene is TRBV28, the J gene TRBJ1-5; a possible D gene is TRBD1 (6 bases). Germline CDR1 is MDHEN and CDR2 is SYDVKM. V was clipped by 5 bases and J by 10 bases, with 18 bases between them. The CDR3 has 14 amino acids. Written as DNA, the CDR3 is TGTGCCAGCAGTCCCAGGGGCAGGGAGGGACCCCAGCATTTT. Translating it yields CASSPRGREGPQHF.

The chain couples TRBV12-3 or TRBV12-4 to TRBJ1-1; no clear D gene. The CDR3 has 13 residues. The V end was cut by 0 bases, the J end by 11 bases, with 13 bases between. The CDR3 loop is CASSLALGLWAFF. CDR3 sequence (DNA): TGTGCCAGCAGTTTAGCGCTGGGCCTGTGGGCTTTCTTT.

This clonotype was seen more than once but under ten times. The V call is TRBV3-1, the J call TRBJ1-5; 9 positions match TRBD1. The CDR3 sequence is 16 residues long. V lost 4 bases, J lost 2 bases, and 6 bases stayed unmatched. CDR1 and CDR2 (germline): LGHDT, YNNKEL (reference sequence). The CDR3 region has the DNA TGTGCCAGCAGCCGAAGGGACAGGGTAGGCAATCAGCCCCAGCATTTT. Translating it yields CASSRRDRVGNQPQHF.

A few counts support this clonotype. V and J are TRBV10-3 and TRBJ2-3; the D gene is possibly TRBD1 (5 bases). V was clipped by 0 bases and J by 3 bases, with 10 bases between them. The CDR3 loop spans 15 amino acids. The germline V gene encodes CDR1 ENHRY and CDR2 SYGVKD. CDR3 DNA sequence: TGTGCCATCAGTGAGTCGACAGTACGAACAGATACGCAGTATTTT. Translated, it gives CAISESTVRTDTQYF.

The rearrangement uses TRBV20-1 and TRBJ1-2; D perhaps matches TRBD1 (5 bases). The CDR3 runs 13 residues. Germline CDR1 reads DFQATT; CDR2 reads SNEGSKA (reference sequence). V lost 2 bases to trimming and J lost 8 bases, with 15 bases between them. CDR3 nucleotides: TGCAGTGCTAGATCTCCAGGGAGACAGGGCTACACCTTC. Protein sequence: CSARSPGRQGYTF.